The rows below give T cell receptor beta chains drawn from one sample of a study of cytomegalovirus exposure and HLA in healthy donors. Repertoires were generated with immunoSEQ multiplex PCR, while TCRdb's copy carries only in-frame clones and drops some. The sample yields nearly 200,000 clones, about 90% seen once. What was sequenced was PBMCs. These receptors all come from a man aged 30-40 years in good health and CMV-seronegative. CDR3s include the opening cysteine and the closing phenylalanine or tryptophan. The D gene is left open where the match is weak. Clone size, where shown, is once, few, many, or a class for clones that have expanded.

V	D	size	J	length	DNA	CDR3
TRBV27	NA	NA	TRBJ1-1	13	TGTGCCAGCAGGACGGAAGGGGGCACTGAAGCTTTCTTT	CASRTEGGTEAFF
TRBV7-2	NA	NA	TRBJ1-1	14	TGTGCCAGCAGCTTACAGGTCTCCAACACTGAAGCTTTCTTT	CASSLQVSNTEAFF
TRBV9	TRBD2	NA	TRBJ2-3	15	TGTGCCAGCAGCGTGACTAGCGGGGGTACAGATACGCAGTATTTT	CASSVTSGGTDTQYF
TRBV6-1	NA	NA	TRBJ2-3	12	TGTGCCAGCTCGAGAGACACAGATACGCAGTATTTT	CASSRDTDTQYF
TRBV28	NA	NA	TRBJ1-2	16	TGTGCCAGCAGCGTACTGGAGGGCCGGGTTAACTATGGCTACACCTTC	CASSVLEGRVNYGYTF
TRBV5-4	TRBD2	NA	TRBJ2-7	15	TGTGCCAGCAGCGACCGACTAGCGGGAGAAGTCGAGCAGTACTTC	CASSDRLAGEVEQYF
TRBV28	NA	NA	TRBJ1-3	16	TGTGCCAGCAGTCCACCCTCGGGGTTCATAAGAAACACCATATATTTT	CASSPPSGFIRNTIYF
TRBV6-5	NA	once	TRBJ1-1	11	TGTGCCAGCAGCCGGAACACTGAAGCTTTCTTT	CASSRNTEAFF
TRBV6-1	NA	once	TRBJ1-1	15	TGTGCCAGCAGTGAAGCGGGGAGCCAGAACACTGAAGCTTTCTTT	CASSEAGSQNTEAFF
TRBV27	NA	NA	TRBJ1-1	15	TGTGCCAGCAGTGTCAGGGGCGCGGTAAATACTGAAGCTTTCTTT	CASSVRGAVNTEAFF
TRBV30	NA	NA	TRBJ2-7	13	TGTGCCTGGAGTCTTCTGGGCTTTGACGAGCAGTACTTC	CAWSLLGFDEQYF
TRBV30	NA	once	TRBJ2-7	13	TGTGCCTGGAGTCCAGGCGTTACCTACGAGCAGTACTTC	CAWSPGVTYEQYF
TRBV7-2	TRBD2	NA	TRBJ2-5	14	TGTGCCAGCAGCCTTGTGAGGGGAGGGGAGACCCAGTACTTC	CASSLVRGGETQYF
TRBV2	NA	once	TRBJ2-5	12	TGTGCCAGCAGCCCGGGATCGGGAACCCAGTACTTC	CASSPGSGTQYF
TRBV18	NA	NA	TRBJ2-3	11	TGTGCCAGCTCCGTCGCAGATACGCAGTATTTT	CASSVADTQYF
TRBV5-6	NA	NA	TRBJ1-6	12	TGTGCCAGCACCCAAACGGGGGGGCCCCTCCACTTT	CASTQTGGPLHF
TRBV5-6	TRBD2	NA	TRBJ2-1	16	TGTGCCAGCAGCCTTGGAACGGGACTAGGGGGGAATGAGCAGTTCTTC	CASSLGTGLGGNEQFF
TRBV2	NA	NA	TRBJ1-5	16	TGTGCCAGCAGCCGGGAACGGCGGGATAGCAATCAGCCCCAGCATTTT	CASSRERRDSNQPQHF
TRBV28	NA	NA	TRBJ2-5	15	TGTGCCAGCAGTTTATCGGTACAGGGAATCGAGACCCAGTACTTC	CASSLSVQGIETQYF
TRBV9	NA	NA	TRBJ2-2	14	TGTGCCAGCAGCGTAGGTGGGGGGACCGGGGAGCTGTTTTTT	CASSVGGGTGELFF
TRBV7-9	TRBD1	NA	TRBJ2-7	16	TGTGCCAGCAGCCCCGGTCCAGGGGGTTTCGCCTACGAGCAGTACTTC	CASSPGPGGFAYEQYF
TRBV6-4	NA	once	TRBJ2-7	13	TGTGCCAGCAGTAAGACTAGTGTCTACGAGCAGTACTTC	CASSKTSVYEQYF
TRBV28	NA	few	TRBJ1-3	15	TGTGCCAGCAGTTTTGAAGGGGCTGGCGGAAACACCATATATTTT	CASSFEGAGGNTIYF
TRBV19	NA	NA	TRBJ1-5	15	TGTGCCAGTAGTATTGGGAGCCTACTCAATCAGCCCCAGCATTTT	CASSIGSLLNQPQHF
TRBV15	NA	NA	TRBJ2-5	15	TGTGCCACCAGCAGTGGCCAGGGAGGTTGGGAGACCCAGTACTTC	CATSSGQGGWETQYF
TRBV27	NA	NA	TRBJ1-5	15	TGTGCCAGCAGTCCTTACAGGTATAGCAATCAGCCCCAGCATTTT	CASSPYRYSNQPQHF
TRBV7-9	NA	NA	TRBJ2-5	15	TGTGCCAGCAGCTTCTCCGGGGGGCTTGGAGAGACCCAGTACTTC	CASSFSGGLGETQYF
TRBV7-9	NA	few	TRBJ2-7	11	TGTGCCAGCAGTGACGGGGACGAGCAGTACTTC	CASSDGDEQYF
TRBV6-5	NA	NA	TRBJ1-1	14	TGTGCCAGCAGTGTCCGACAGACGAACACTGAAGCTTTCTTT	CASSVRQTNTEAFF
TRBV5-6	TRBD1	NA	TRBJ2-5	15	TGTGCCAGCAGCTTGTTACACGACAGGGAAGAGACCCAGTACTTC	CASSLLHDREETQYF
TRBV27	NA	NA	TRBJ1-4	15	TGTGCCAGCAGTTTATTCAGCAGGGAGGGTGAAAAACTGTTTTTT	CASSLFSREGEKLFF
TRBV7-9	TRBD1	NA	TRBJ2-1	17	TGTGCCAGCAGCTTACCCGGGACAGGGAGGTCCTACAATGAGCAGTTCTTC	CASSLPGTGRSYNEQFF
TRBV4-1	TRBD1	NA	TRBJ2-7	16	TGCGCCAGCAGCGTTTCCGGGACAGGGGGCTTCTACGAGCAGTACTTC	CASSVSGTGGFYEQYF
TRBV7-2	NA	NA	TRBJ1-1	13	TGTGCCAGCAGCTTAGTTGGGAGCACTGAAGCTTTCTTT	CASSLVGSTEAFF
TRBV25-1	NA	NA	TRBJ1-2	14	TGTGCCAGCAGATCGGGCGTTTCCCCTAGCGGCTACACCTTC	CASRSGVSPSGYTF
TRBV5-3	TRBD1	NA	TRBJ2-3	14	TGTGCCAGAAGCCAGGGACAGGGAACAGATACGCAGTATTTT	CARSQGQGTDTQYF
TRBV2	NA	NA	TRBJ1-1	13	TGTGCCAGCTGTCTTAGCAGGAACACTGAAGCTTTCTTT	CASCLSRNTEAFF
TRBV11-2	NA	few	TRBJ1-3	15	TGTGCCAGCAGCTTACGGGGGAGTTCAGTAAACACCATATATTTT	CASSLRGSSVNTIYF
TRBV7-2	TRBD2	once	TRBJ2-7	14	TGTGCCAGCAGCCGGAGCGGGGGCCCTTACGAGCAGTACTTC	CASSRSGGPYEQYF
TRBV13	NA	NA	TRBJ2-7	12	TGTGCCAGCAGCACGGACAGCGACGAGCAGTACTTC	CASSTDSDEQYF
TRBV28	NA	NA	TRBJ1-1	11	TGTGCCAGCATGCGGAACACTGAAGCTTTCTTT	CASMRNTEAFF
TRBV7-9	NA	NA	TRBJ1-6	16	TGTGCCAGCAGCTTTCAGGGAAGCACCTATAATTCACCCCTCCACTTT	CASSFQGSTYNSPLHF
TRBV6-4	TRBD1	NA	TRBJ2-1	14	TGTGCCAGCAGTACACAGGGGGCGCAGGATGAGCAGTTCTTC	CASSTQGAQDEQFF
TRBV2	NA	NA	TRBJ1-5	15	TGTGCCAGCCGCGAGGGGGATTATAGCAATCAGCCCCAGCATTTT	CASREGDYSNQPQHF
TRBV5-1	TRBD2	NA	TRBJ2-5	15	TGCGCCAGCAGCCCTCAGGAGGGGAGGGGAGAGACCCAGTACTTC	CASSPQEGRGETQYF
TRBV29-1	NA	NA	TRBJ1-5	14	TGCAGCGTTGTATTGGCAGGGGTTGATCAGCCCCAGCATTTT	CSVVLAGVDQPQHF
TRBV4-2	NA	NA	TRBJ2-1	13	TGTGCCAGCAGCCAAGATCGAGGTTTTGAGCAGTTCTTC	CASSQDRGFEQFF
TRBV7-2	NA	NA	TRBJ1-2	12	TGTGCCAGCAGCTTAGTTCATTATGGCTACACCTTC	CASSLVHYGYTF
TRBV18	TRBD1	NA	TRBJ2-6	20	TGTGCCAGCTCACCCTTAAACCCCGGACAGGGATCCTCTGGGGCCAACGGCCTGACTTTC	CASSPLNPGQGSSGANGLTF
TRBV14	TRBD2	NA	TRBJ2-1	18	TGTGCCAGCAGCGACAGGGAGGTACTAGCGGGTCCCGTCGGGGAGCAGTTCTTC	CASSDREVLAGPVGEQFF
TRBV4-2	TRBD2	NA	TRBJ2-1	14	TGTGCCAGCAGCCAAGGGACTAGCGGGAGGGAGCAGTTCTTC	CASSQGTSGREQFF
TRBV19	TRBD2	NA	TRBJ2-4	20	TGTGCCAGTACCTCCCGCGATGGACTAGCGGGAGGGCTAGCAAAAAACATTCAGTACTTC	CASTSRDGLAGGLAKNIQYF
TRBV7-9	TRBD2	NA	TRBJ2-3	18	TGTGCCAGCAGCTTAGAAAGGGCCGGGACTAGCGGCACAGATACGCAGTATTTT	CASSLERAGTSGTDTQYF
TRBV5-8	NA	NA	TRBJ2-7	15	TGTGCCAGCAGCTTGGTTCGCTACTCCTCCTACGAGCAGTACTTC	CASSLVRYSSYEQYF
TRBV4-1	NA	NA	TRBJ2-7	14	TGCGCCAGCAGCCAAAGGGGTACTGGCTACGAGCAGTACTTC	CASSQRGTGYEQYF
TRBV11-3	NA	NA	TRBJ1-1	13	TGTGCCAGCAGCTTAAGGGGAGGCACTGAAGCTTTCTTT	CASSLRGGTEAFF